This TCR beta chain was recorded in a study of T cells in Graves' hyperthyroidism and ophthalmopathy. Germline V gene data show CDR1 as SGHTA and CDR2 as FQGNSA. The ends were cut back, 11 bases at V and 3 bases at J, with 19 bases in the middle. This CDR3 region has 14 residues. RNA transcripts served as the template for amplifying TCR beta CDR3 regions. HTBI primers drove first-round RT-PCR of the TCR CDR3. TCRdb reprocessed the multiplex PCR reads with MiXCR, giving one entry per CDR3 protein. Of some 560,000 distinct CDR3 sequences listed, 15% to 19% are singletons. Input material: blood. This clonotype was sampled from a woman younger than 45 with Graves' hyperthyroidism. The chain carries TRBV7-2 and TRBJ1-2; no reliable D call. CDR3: CAVVSSPLYYGYTF. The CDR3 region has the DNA TGTGCCGTAGTGTCCTCTCCCCTCTACTATGGCTACACCTTC. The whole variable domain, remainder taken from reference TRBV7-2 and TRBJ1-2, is GAGVSQSPSNKVTEKGKDVELRCDPISGHTALYWYRQSLGQGLEFLIYFQGNSAPDKSGLPSDRFSAERTGGSVSTLTIQRTQQEDSAVYLCAVVSSPLYYGYTFGSGTRLTVV.